Below, 26 T cell receptor beta chains from the same sample are listed, as sequenced in a study of T cell repertoires in cytomegalovirus infection. TCRdb re-called the reads through MiXCR, storing one row per CDR3 protein. In the table there are approximately 550,000 distinct CDR3 sequences, 16% of which are singletons. Sequenced sample: CD8+ T cells from PBMCs. Receptors were obtained from a human donor in good health (CMV status not recorded). Some clones in this sample may be carry-over from other donors' samples.

V usage is TRBV28 and J usage is TRBJ1-1; D ambiguous. Germline-derived CDR1 and CDR2 are MDHEN and SYDVKM. The length of the CDR3 is 12 residues. Trimming took 3 bases from V and 10 from J, leaving 12 bases between them. CDR3 loop: CASSFSMLGAFF. CDR3 nucleotides: TGTGCCAGCAGTTTTTCGATGTTGGGAGCTTTCTTT.

The chain recombines TRBV4-1 with TRBJ1-4; 7 bases are a match to TRBD1. The trim removed 4 bases at V and 0 bases at J, leaving 8 bases unmatched. The germline V gene has CDR1 MGHRA and CDR2 YSYEKL. The CDR3 length is 17 residues. CDR3 sequence: CASSLPDRDATNEKLFF. In nucleotides, the CDR3 is TGCGCCAGCAGCCTCCCAGACAGGGATGCAACTAATGAAAAACTGTTTTTT.

For this clonotype: One end of the junction varies from germline; a read error may be responsible. The CDR3 bases are TGTTCCAGCAGTCCGGACTCATACAATGAGCAGTTCTTC. This sequence encodes CSSSPDSYNEQFF. The chain carries TRBV12-3 or TRBV12-4 and TRBJ2-1; the D gene is possibly TRBD2 (5 bases). This CDR3 comprises 13 residues.

This chain connects TRBV27 to TRBJ2-7; possible D gene TRBD1, 5 bases. The length of the CDR3 is 14 residues. The V gene lost 2 bases and the J gene lost 6 bases, with 14 bases spanning the gap. The germline V gene has CDR1 MNHEY and CDR2 SMNVEV (reference sequence). The CDR3 coding sequence is TGTGCCAGCAGTTTAAGCCGAGCCACAGGCGAGCAGTACTTC. Protein: CASSLSRATGEQYF.

This clonotype was counted a few times. This sequence joins TRBV20-1 and TRBJ2-5; a weak D match, TRBD2 (6 bases). V lost 5 bases and J lost 3, with 10 bases in between. The germline V gene has CDR1 DFQATT and CDR2 SNEGSKA (reference sequence). The CDR3 sequence is 12 residues long. The DNA of the CDR3 is TGCAGTGCTCGGGCTAGCGAAGAGACCCAGTACTTC. This sequence encodes CSARASEETQYF.

This clonotype came up many times. This chain links TRBV7-9 with TRBJ2-7, with unresolved D. CDR3 size: 11 residues. The germline gives CDR1 SEHNR, CDR2 FQNEAQ (reference sequence). V was cut by 3 bases and J by 5 bases, with 5 bases left in between. The CDR3 loop reads CASSFSHEQYF. CDR3 DNA: TGTGCCAGCAGCTTTAGCCACGAGCAGTACTTC.

In this sample, this clonotype turned up a few times. The chain uses TRBV29-1 and TRBJ2-1; TRBD2 matches 7 bases. The V and J ends lost 6 bases and 6 bases, in that order; junction bases with no gene match: 8. The CDR3 loop spans 13 amino acids. Germline lookup yields CDR1 SQVTM and CDR2 ANQGSEA. The CDR3 spells CSVIAGLGNEQFF. The CDR3 nucleotides read TGCAGCGTAATAGCGGGCCTTGGCAATGAGCAGTTCTTC.

This clonotype appeared many times. V and J are TRBV6-1 and TRBJ2-3, with 8 bases matching TRBD1. From germline, CDR1 is MNHNS and CDR2 SASEGT. V lost 1 base to trimming and J lost 5 bases; unmatched junction nucleotides: 11. The CDR3 covers 17 residues. The CDR3 loop reads CASSEGDRRLLLDTQYF. CDR3 nucleotide sequence: TGTGCCAGCAGTGAAGGGGACAGGAGATTATTGTTAGATACGCAGTATTTT.

CDR3 DNA: TGTGCCAGCAGGGCAGACTATGGCTACACCTTC. The encoded protein is CASRADYGYTF. V usage is TRBV6-1 and J usage is TRBJ1-2; D not resolved. The germline V gene encodes CDR1 MNHNS and CDR2 SASEGT. Trimming stripped 6 bases from V and 3 bases from J, with 5 bases between. CDR3 size: 11 residues.

Worth noting for this clonotype: This clone may be a read error of a much larger clone one base away. The V and J genes are TRBV12-3 or TRBV12-4 and TRBJ1-2; a possible D gene is TRBD1 (6 bases). CDR3 size: 14 residues. CDR3 region: CVSSPRGTDYGYTF. CDR3 sequence (DNA): TGTGTCAGCAGCCCCAGGGGAACGGACTATGGCTACACCTTC.

This clonotype was counted many times. V usage is TRBV7-9 and J usage is TRBJ1-1, with no clear D. Germline V gives CDR1 SEHNR, CDR2 FQNEAQ (reference sequence). Trimming removed 6 bases from V and 6 bases from J, with 14 bases in between. This CDR3 contains 13 residues. CDR3 sequence: CASSPNYFPEAFF. Written as DNA, the CDR3 is TGTGCCAGCAGTCCAAACTATTTTCCTGAAGCTTTCTTT.

The chain carries TRBV13 and TRBJ2-2; 7 nucleotides agree with TRBD1. Per the germline V gene, CDR1 is PRHDT and CDR2 is FYEKMQ (reference sequence). The junction had 5 bases not matched to a gene; V was cut back by 4 bases and J by 3 bases. The CDR3 consists of 15 residues. Here the CDR3 reads CASSSQGFDTGELFF. The CDR3 nucleotides read TGTGCCAGCAGCTCACAGGGGTTCGACACCGGGGAGCTGTTTTTT.

This clonotype turned up a few times. This chain joins TRBV3-1 and TRBJ1-5; D is ambiguous. Trimming left V 4 bases short and J 2 bases short, with 9 bases between. The CDR3 has 14 amino acids. CDR1 is LGHDT, CDR2 YNNKEL, per germline (reference sequence). The CDR3 here is CASSRERGNQPQHF. The DNA of the CDR3 is TGTGCCAGCAGCCGGGAGAGGGGCAATCAGCCCCAGCATTTT. The full variable domain, in which reference TRBV3-1 and TRBJ1-5 provide the parts outside the CDR3, is DTAVSQTPKYLVTQMGNDKSIKCEQNLGHDTMYWYKQDSKKFLKIMFSYNNKELIINETVPNRFSPKSPDKAHLNLHINSLELGDSAVYFCASSRERGNQPQHFGDGTRLSIL.

This clonotype has at least ten counts. The chain carries TRBV2 and TRBJ2-3, with D hard to call. The V end lost 7 bases, the J end lost 0 bases, and 5 bases lay between the germline ends. This CDR3 has 12 amino acids. Germline CDR1 SNHLY, CDR2 FYNNEI. The CDR3 nucleotides read TGTGCCAGCACCTATAGCACAGATACGCAGTATTTT. It translates to CASTYSTDTQYF.

The chain links TRBV30 to TRBJ2-3; 10 positions match TRBD2. The V gene end was trimmed by 1 base and the J gene end by 3 bases; junction bases not matched to a gene: 10. This CDR3 spans 17 amino acids. From germline, CDR1 is GTSNPN and CDR2 SVGIG (reference sequence). DNA of the CDR3: TGTGCCTGGAGTGGTGGGGGAGCGGGAGGGGGTACAGATACGCAGTATTTT. Amino acid sequence: CAWSGGGAGGGTDTQYF.

This rearrangement joins TRBV9 to TRBJ2-1, with D perhaps assigned TRBD1 or TRBD2 (5 bases each). This CDR3 region has 15 residues. Trimming took 2 bases from V and 0 from J, leaving 9 bases between them. CDR1 SGDLS and CDR2 YYNGEE come from the germline V gene. Written as DNA, the CDR3 is TGTGCCAGCAGCGTGAGGGGAAGCTCCTACAATGAGCAGTTCTTC. This encodes CASSVRGSSYNEQFF.

The chain has TRBV6-5 and TRBJ1-6; the match to TRBD1 covers 7 bases. Germline V gene sequence: CDR1 MNHEY, CDR2 SVGAGI. V lost 5 bases and J lost 5; bases outside the gene matches: 9. The CDR3 runs 16 residues. CDR3 protein: CASSQSGQLHNSPLHF. Here the CDR3 DNA reads TGTGCCAGCAGTCAATCGGGACAGCTCCATAATTCACCCCTCCACTTT.

V and J are TRBV28 and TRBJ2-1; possibly TRBD2 for D (6 bases). The length of the CDR3 is 13 residues. Trimming left V 7 bases short and J 4 bases short, with 11 bases between. Germline V lookup: CDR1 MDHEN, CDR2 SYDVKM. The chain's CDR3 is CASNAGRYNEQFF. DNA of the CDR3: TGTGCCAGCAACGCGGGAAGGTACAATGAGCAGTTCTTC.

This clonotype was detected only a few times. The chain uses TRBV28 and TRBJ2-7; the match to TRBD2 covers 11 bases. CDR1 and CDR2 (germline): MDHEN, SYDVKM. J lost 5 bases, V lost 5 bases, and 8 bases had no gene match. The CDR3 consists of 15 residues. The CDR3 reads CASSTIRGLADEQYF. In DNA, the CDR3 is TGTGCCAGCAGTACTATCCGGGGACTAGCGGACGAGCAGTACTTC.

This clonotype was detected a few times. V gene TRBV20-1 combines with J gene TRBJ2-5, with D possibly being TRBD2 (5 bases). The CDR3 consists of 14 residues. Per germline, CDR1 DFQATT and CDR2 SNEGSKA (reference sequence). V dropped 2 bases and J dropped 0 bases, with 10 bases sitting between them. CDR3 region: CSARRSDYQETQYF. CDR3 sequence (DNA): TGCAGTGCTAGAAGATCGGACTACCAAGAGACCCAGTACTTC.

This chain links TRBV28 with TRBJ2-5; D not certain. Germline V gene lookup returns CDR1 MDHEN and CDR2 SYDVKM. CDR3 length: 12 residues. The germline V and J ends were trimmed by 5 bases and 7 bases, with 11 bases remaining between them. As DNA, the CDR3 is TGTGCCAGCAGTCTCAATTCTTGGACCCAGTACTTC. Its translation: CASSLNSWTQYF.

The rearrangement links TRBV19 to TRBJ2-7, with 11 bases matching TRBD2. Germline CDR1 reads LNHDA; CDR2 reads SQIVND (reference sequence). The CDR3 runs to 15 residues. V was clipped by 3 bases and J by 4 bases; unmatched bases: 5. The CDR3 loop is CASSISGLAAYEQYF. The CDR3 region has the DNA TGTGCCAGTAGTATCTCGGGACTAGCGGCATACGAGCAGTACTTC.

This clonotype was recorded a few times. The CDR3 DNA reads as TGTGCCAGCAGCTGGGGTCGGAACGAGCAGTACTTC. Its translation is CASSWGRNEQYF. The chain carries TRBV5-5 and TRBJ2-7; the D is unclear. CDR1 and CDR2 from the germline V gene are SGHKS and YYEKEE (reference sequence). Trimming took off 3 bases at V and 5 bases at J, with 9 bases between the two ends. The CDR3 has 12 amino acids.

This clonotype was observed many times. The chain combines TRBV7-9 with TRBJ2-7; 8 nucleotides match TRBD1. J was trimmed by 2 bases and V by 3 bases; bases with no gene match: 12. CDR1 and CDR2 from the germline V gene are SEHNR and FQNEAQ (reference sequence). This CDR3 spans 17 amino acids. For the CDR3, the DNA is TGTGCCAGCAGCTTTCCTACCGGGGACAGGAACGCCTACGAGCAGTACTTC. Translated, it gives CASSFPTGDRNAYEQYF.

This clonotype was detected ten times or more. J is TRBJ2-7 and V is TRBV4-2; tentatively, D is TRBD2 (7 bases). The germline CDR1 and CDR2 sequences are LGHNA and YNFKEQ. Trimming cost V 0 bases and J 11 bases, with 17 bases left between them. CDR3 length: 14 residues. The CDR3 nucleotides are TGTGCCAGCAGCCAAGATCAGAGGAGGGGGGGCAAGTACTTC. Translation gives CASSQDQRRGGKYF.

J is TRBJ2-1 and V is TRBV5-6; 9 bases agree with TRBD2. This CDR3 has 16 amino acids. V trimming: 5 bases; J trimming: 8 bases; junction bases outside the gene matches: 14. The germline CDR1 and CDR2 sequences are SGHDT and YYEEEE. The CDR3 coding sequence is TGTGCCAGCAGGCTCGCCCTGCGGGAGGGCCTCGATGAGCAGTTCTTC. It yields the protein CASRLALREGLDEQFF. Together with reference TRBV5-6 and TRBJ2-1, the CDR3 gives the full variable domain: DAGVTQSPTHLIKTRGQQVTLRCSPKSGHDTVSWYQQALGQGPQFIFQYYEEEERQRGNFPDRFSGHQFPNYSSELNVNALLLGDSALYLCASRLALREGLDEQFFGPGTRLTVL.